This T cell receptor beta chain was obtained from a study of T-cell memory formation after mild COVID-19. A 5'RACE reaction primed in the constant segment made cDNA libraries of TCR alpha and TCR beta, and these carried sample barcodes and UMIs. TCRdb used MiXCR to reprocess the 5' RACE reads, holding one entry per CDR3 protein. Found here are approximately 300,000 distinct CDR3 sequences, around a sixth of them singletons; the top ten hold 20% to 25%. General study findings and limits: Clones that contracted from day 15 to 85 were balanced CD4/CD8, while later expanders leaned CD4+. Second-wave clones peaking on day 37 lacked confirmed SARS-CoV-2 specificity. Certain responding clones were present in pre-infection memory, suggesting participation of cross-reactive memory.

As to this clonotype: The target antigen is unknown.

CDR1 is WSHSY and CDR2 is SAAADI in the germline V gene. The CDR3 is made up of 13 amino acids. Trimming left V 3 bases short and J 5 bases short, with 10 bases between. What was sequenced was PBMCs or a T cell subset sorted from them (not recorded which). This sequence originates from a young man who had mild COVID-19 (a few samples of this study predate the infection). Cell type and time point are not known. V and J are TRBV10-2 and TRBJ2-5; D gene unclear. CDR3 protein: CASSDGPPETQYF. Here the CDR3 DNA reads TGCGCCAGCAGTGATGGGCCTCCGGAGACCCAGTACTTC.